This is a list of T cell receptor beta chains from one sample in a study of cytomegalovirus exposure and HLA in healthy donors. This table comes from immunoSEQ multiplex PCR, and its TCRdb copy is limited to in-frame clones, with some not included. The sample lists 150,000 or so clones; around 88% were seen once. Sample: PBMCs. The receptor set was obtained from a man aged 18 to 30 in good health and CMV-seropositive. Each CDR3 is given with its conserved first and last residue. Fields, in order: D gene, J gene, clone size, V gene, CDR3 protein, CDR3 DNA. D genes are given only for firm matches. Size is omitted from some rows. Given values are once, few, many or a class for expanded clones.

D: NA
J: TRBJ1-2
size: NA
V: TRBV10-3
CDR3: CAIGLAPGREDGNYGYTF
DNA: TGTGCCATAGGGCTGGCCCCTGGCAGGGAGGATGGGAACTATGGCTACACCTTC

D: TRBD1
J: TRBJ2-7
size: NA
V: TRBV7-2
CDR3: CASSFRQGSYEQYF
DNA: TGTGCCAGCAGCTTCAGACAGGGATCCTACGAGCAGTACTTC

D: NA
J: TRBJ1-2
size: NA
V: TRBV19
CDR3: CASSAIQGYGYTF
DNA: TGTGCCAGTAGTGCTATACAGGGATATGGCTACACCTTC

D: TRBD1
J: TRBJ2-7
size: few
V: TRBV29-1
CDR3: CSVQPLTGANYEQYF
DNA: TGCAGCGTCCAACCCCTGACAGGGGCGAATTACGAGCAGTACTTC

D: TRBD2
J: TRBJ2-2
size: NA
V: TRBV27
CDR3: CASSFRLAGTGELFF
DNA: TGTGCCAGCAGTTTTAGACTAGCGGGAACCGGGGAGCTGTTTTTT

D: TRBD1
J: TRBJ1-2
size: NA
V: TRBV19
CDR3: CASSRDRGRVKAGYTF
DNA: TGTGCCAGTAGTCGGGACAGGGGGCGAGTAAAGGCTGGCTACACCTTC

D: TRBD1
J: TRBJ2-5
size: NA
V: TRBV5-6
CDR3: CASSYDRDQYF
DNA: TGTGCCAGCAGCTATGACAGGGACCAGTACTTC

D: NA
J: TRBJ1-3
size: NA
V: TRBV27
CDR3: CASSLSGGSSGNTIYF
DNA: TGTGCCAGCAGTTTATCGGGGGGAAGCTCTGGAAACACCATATATTTT

D: TRBD1
J: TRBJ1-4
size: NA
V: TRBV6-6
CDR3: CASSGQGREKLFF
DNA: TGTGCCAGCAGTGGACAGGGTAGGGAAAAACTGTTTTTT

D: TRBD2
J: TRBJ2-1
size: NA
V: TRBV6-4
CDR3: CASSGSGRGEQFF
DNA: TGTGCCAGCAGTGGTAGCGGGAGAGGGGAGCAGTTCTTC

D: NA
J: TRBJ1-5
size: NA
V: TRBV19
CDR3: CASSETYSNQPQHF
DNA: TGTGCCAGTTCAGAGACTTATAGCAATCAGCCCCAGCATTTT

D: TRBD1
J: TRBJ2-7
size: NA
V: TRBV6-5
CDR3: CASSGPTGAGVEQYF
DNA: TGTGCCAGCAGTGGACCGACAGGGGCAGGGGTCGAGCAGTACTTC

D: TRBD2
J: TRBJ2-1
size: once
V: TRBV5-1
CDR3: CASSLASGTNEQFF
DNA: TGCGCCAGCAGCTTGGCTAGCGGGACCAATGAGCAGTTCTTC

D: NA
J: TRBJ1-6
size: once
V: TRBV21-1
CDR3: CASSPGTGCNSPLHF
DNA: TGTGCCAGCAGCCCCGGGACAGGGTGTAATTCACCCCTCCACTTT

D: TRBD1
J: TRBJ2-3
size: once
V: TRBV6-1
CDR3: CASSPRGWTDTQYF
DNA: TGTGCCAGCAGTCCCAGGGGGTGGACAGATACGCAGTATTTT

D: NA
J: TRBJ2-3
size: NA
V: TRBV5-1
CDR3: CASSLGQDTQYF
DNA: TGCGCCAGCAGCTTGGGCCAGGATACGCAGTATTTT

D: TRBD1
J: TRBJ2-3
size: NA
V: TRBV28
CDR3: CASSLRGQGVTDTQYF
DNA: TGTGCCAGCAGTTTGAGGGGACAGGGGGTCACAGATACGCAGTATTTT

D: NA
J: TRBJ2-7
size: NA
V: TRBV6-5
CDR3: CASSYGSGSNEQYF
DNA: TGTGCCAGCAGTTACGGGTCGGGTAGTAACGAGCAGTACTTC

D: NA
J: TRBJ1-1
size: NA
V: TRBV18
CDR3: CASSTATDMNTEAFF
DNA: TGTGCCAGCTCAACTGCGACGGACATGAACACTGAAGCTTTCTTT

D: NA
J: TRBJ2-1
size: NA
V: TRBV7-2
CDR3: CASSRTTSSYNEQFF
DNA: TGTGCCAGCAGCCGAACTACTAGCTCCTACAATGAGCAGTTCTTC

D: TRBD1
J: TRBJ2-7
size: NA
V: TRBV27
CDR3: CASSLGSGTGFEQYF
DNA: TGTGCCAGCAGTTTGGGGTCCGGGACAGGGTTTGAGCAGTACTTC

D: TRBD1
J: TRBJ1-1
size: NA
V: TRBV6-5
CDR3: CASSGLNRGRAEAFF
DNA: TGTGCCAGCAGTGGGCTTAACAGGGGGCGGGCTGAAGCTTTCTTT

D: NA
J: TRBJ2-7
size: NA
V: TRBV11-1
CDR3: CASKWRGSHEQYF
DNA: TGTGCCAGCAAGTGGAGAGGGAGCCACGAGCAGTACTTC

D: NA
J: TRBJ1-2
size: NA
V: TRBV6-6
CDR3: CASSYSDTSNYGYTF
DNA: TGTGCCAGCAGTTACTCGGACACCTCTAACTATGGCTACACCTTC

D: NA
J: TRBJ2-5
size: NA
V: TRBV4-3
CDR3: CASSQEFRGGETQYF
DNA: TGCGCCAGCAGCCAAGAGTTCAGGGGCGGTGAGACCCAGTACTTC

D: NA
J: TRBJ1-5
size: NA
V: TRBV7-2
CDR3: CASSQDRNSNQPQHF
DNA: TGTGCCAGCAGCCAAGACAGAAATAGCAATCAGCCCCAGCATTTT

D: TRBD2
J: TRBJ2-1
size: NA
V: TRBV5-8
CDR3: CASSLSGRLYNEQFF
DNA: TGTGCCAGCAGCTTGTCCGGGAGGCTCTACAATGAGCAGTTCTTC

D: TRBD2
J: TRBJ2-1
size: few
V: TRBV27
CDR3: CASSLGTSGRNEQFF
DNA: TGTGCCAGCAGTTTGGGGACTAGCGGGAGAAATGAGCAGTTCTTC

D: NA
J: TRBJ1-5
size: NA
V: TRBV27
CDR3: CASRPYGNQPQHF
DNA: TGTGCCAGCAGGCCCTACGGCAATCAGCCCCAGCATTTT

D: TRBD2
J: TRBJ2-7
size: NA
V: TRBV5-1
CDR3: CASSSLAGSYEQYF
DNA: TGCGCCAGCAGCTCGCTAGCGGGGAGCTACGAGCAGTACTTC

D: TRBD1
J: TRBJ2-7
size: NA
V: TRBV6-1
CDR3: CAAGGQGAYEQYF
DNA: TGTGCAGCCGGGGGACAGGGCGCCTACGAGCAGTACTTC

D: NA
J: TRBJ1-4
size: many
V: TRBV15
CDR3: CATSRVPSQKLFF
DNA: TGTGCCACCAGCAGAGTCCCTTCCCAAAAACTGTTTTTT

D: TRBD1
J: TRBJ2-3
size: once
V: TRBV15
CDR3: CATSSPIRDRGDTQYF
DNA: TGTGCCACCAGCAGTCCGATCCGGGACAGAGGGGATACGCAGTATTTT

D: TRBD1
J: TRBJ1-5
size: NA
V: TRBV6-6
CDR3: CASSYTGDQPQHF
DNA: TGTGCCAGCAGTTATACAGGGGATCAGCCCCAGCATTTT

D: NA
J: TRBJ2-1
size: NA
V: TRBV9
CDR3: CASSVARGRENNEQFF
DNA: TGTGCCAGCAGCGTAGCCCGGGGGCGGGAGAACAATGAGCAGTTCTTC

D: TRBD2
J: TRBJ2-3
size: NA
V: TRBV4-3
CDR3: CASSQGGGFADTQYF
DNA: TGCGCCAGCAGCCAAGGGGGGGGGTTCGCAGATACGCAGTATTTT

D: TRBD2
J: TRBJ2-2
size: NA
V: TRBV5-4
CDR3: CASSSGTSANLNTGELFF
DNA: TGTGCCAGCAGCTCCGGGACTAGCGCCAACCTGAACACCGGGGAGCTGTTTTTT

D: NA
J: TRBJ2-3
size: NA
V: TRBV7-2
CDR3: CASSLTTTDTQYF
DNA: TGTGCCAGCAGCTTAACAACCACAGATACGCAGTATTTT

D: TRBD1
J: TRBJ2-4
size: NA
V: TRBV7-2
CDR3: CASSLGDRMGKNIQYF
DNA: TGTGCCAGCAGCTTAGGGGACAGAATGGGCAAAAACATTCAGTACTTC

D: TRBD2
J: TRBJ2-1
size: NA
V: TRBV15
CDR3: CATSGRLAGDNEQFF
DNA: TGTGCCACCAGCGGTAGACTAGCGGGGGACAATGAGCAGTTCTTC

D: TRBD2
J: TRBJ2-7
size: once
V: TRBV6-5
CDR3: CASSYSPTSGRSEQYF
DNA: TGTGCCAGCAGTTACTCGCCGACTAGCGGGAGGAGCGAGCAGTACTTC

D: TRBD1
J: TRBJ1-1
size: NA
V: TRBV27
CDR3: CASTTTTGPNTEAFF
DNA: TGTGCCAGCACCACCACGACAGGGCCTAACACTGAAGCTTTCTTT

D: TRBD1
J: TRBJ1-2
size: NA
V: TRBV7-8
CDR3: CASSWKRDRGPIYGYTF
DNA: TGTGCCAGCAGCTGGAAAAGGGACAGGGGGCCTATCTATGGCTACACCTTC

D: TRBD1
J: TRBJ1-3
size: NA
V: TRBV5-1
CDR3: CASSWGQGAGNTIYF
DNA: TGCGCCAGCAGCTGGGGACAGGGTGCTGGAAACACCATATATTTT

D: NA
J: TRBJ1-2
size: once
V: TRBV7-2
CDR3: CASARRGSANYGYTF
DNA: TGTGCCAGCGCCCGTCGGGGGAGTGCTAACTATGGCTACACCTTC

D: NA
J: TRBJ1-1
size: NA
V: TRBV15
CDR3: CATSWGLLEGTEAFF
DNA: TGTGCCACCAGCTGGGGCCTTTTAGAAGGAACTGAAGCTTTCTTT

D: TRBD1
J: TRBJ1-4
size: NA
V: TRBV6-1
CDR3: CASSEGTGVEKLFF
DNA: TGTGCCAGCAGTGAGGGGACAGGGGTTGAAAAACTGTTTTTT

D: NA
J: TRBJ1-4
size: NA
V: TRBV6-6
CDR3: CASLREEALDEKLFF
DNA: TGTGCCAGCCTCCGGGAGGAAGCTTTGGATGAAAAACTGTTTTTT

D: NA
J: TRBJ1-4
size: NA
V: TRBV21-1
CDR3: CAVTGLCEKLFF
DNA: TGTGCCGTAACAGGGTTGTGCGAAAAACTGTTTTTT

D: NA
J: TRBJ1-4
size: NA
V: TRBV7-9
CDR3: CASSLWGQEENEKLFF
DNA: TGTGCCAGCAGCTTATGGGGGCAGGAAGAGAATGAAAAACTGTTTTTT

D: NA
J: TRBJ2-7
size: NA
V: TRBV7-9
CDR3: CASSLAVAGKYEQYF
DNA: TGTGCCAGCAGCTTAGCCGTCGCGGGAAAATACGAGCAGTACTTC

D: TRBD1
J: TRBJ2-1
size: NA
V: TRBV6-1
CDR3: CASRPQGDQWNEQFF
DNA: TGTGCCAGCAGGCCCCAGGGGGACCAGTGGAATGAGCAGTTCTTC

D: TRBD2
J: TRBJ2-3
size: once
V: TRBV18
CDR3: CASSSVSGASTDTQYF
DNA: TGTGCCAGCTCCTCAGTAAGCGGGGCCTCCACAGATACGCAGTATTTT

D: NA
J: TRBJ2-7
size: NA
V: TRBV5-1
CDR3: CASSESGDSYEQYF
DNA: TGCGCCAGCAGCGAGTCAGGGGACTCCTACGAGCAGTACTTC

D: TRBD1
J: TRBJ1-2
size: NA
V: TRBV5-1
CDR3: CASSLVEGARGYTF
DNA: TGCGCCAGCAGCTTGGTGGAGGGGGCGCGGGGCTACACCTTC